This T cell receptor (beta chain) was recovered during a study of blood T cell repertoires in COVID-19. The wider study: Researchers got acute and convalescent COVID-19 samples from the United States, Italy and Spain. T cells, B-cell-depleted T cells, or PBMCs provided the cDNA or gDNA that served as material.

In the study's own analysis: Estimates of nucleated cell counts were drawn from the amplification of reference gene primers. Measured with immunoSEQ multiplex PCR; TCRdb has only the in-frame clones, and not every one. That table is the source of V, J and clone size, and D and trimming were worked out from the DNA. The data show roughly 90,000 clones, around 90% seen once. Germline CDR1 SNHLY, CDR2 FYNNEI. The CDR3 extends over 14 amino acids. V shed 5 bases, J shed 0 bases, and the junction held 3 bases outside the gene matches. The specimen was peripheral blood. The J gene is TRBJ1-2, the V gene TRBV2; 7 bases line up with TRBD1. This receptor was identified in a man in his forties with acute or convalescent COVID-19. The CDR3 is CASSRDRTNYGYTF. The DNA for the CDR3 is TGTGCCAGCAGTCGGGACAGAACTAACTATGGCTACACCTTC.